This T cell receptor beta chain emerged from a study of cytomegalovirus exposure and HLA in healthy donors. Concerning this clone: Its target is not known.

The germline V gene encodes CDR1 SGHTA and CDR2 FQGNSA. Germline trimming cut 5 bases from V and 8 bases from J; bases unmatched to any gene: 6. The CDR3 is made up of 15 amino acids. General observations from the study: CMV antigen specificity was confirmed in vitro for a few CMV-associated chains. Later analysis identified a missense DCLRE1C variant that was linked to TCR beta V- and J-gene trimming. As immune exposure information, only CMV serostatus was available.

PCR primers comprised 60 Vbeta and 13 Jbeta primers. The assay was immunoSEQ multiplex PCR, and TCRdb's table has in-frame clones only and misses some. The sample holds over 90,000 clones, about 74% seen once. The clonotype comes from a woman in her 50s in good health and CMV-seropositive. This chain links TRBV7-2 with TRBJ1-6, with 10 positions matching TRBD1. The specimen was PBMCs. The CDR3 protein is CASSPRQGAHSPLHF. The CDR3 nucleotides are TGTGCCAGCAGCCCAAGACAGGGGGCGCATTCACCCCTCCACTTT.